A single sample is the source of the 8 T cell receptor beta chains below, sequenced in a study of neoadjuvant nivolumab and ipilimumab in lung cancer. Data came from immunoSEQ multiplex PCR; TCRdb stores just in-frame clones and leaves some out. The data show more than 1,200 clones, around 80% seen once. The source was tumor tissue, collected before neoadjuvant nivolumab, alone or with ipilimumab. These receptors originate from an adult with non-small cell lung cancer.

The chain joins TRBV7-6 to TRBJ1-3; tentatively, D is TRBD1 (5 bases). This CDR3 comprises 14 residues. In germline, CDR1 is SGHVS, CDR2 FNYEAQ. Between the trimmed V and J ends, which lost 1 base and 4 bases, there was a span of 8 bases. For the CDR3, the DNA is TGTGCCAGCAGCTTAGGAGGGGTCGGAAACACCATATATTTT. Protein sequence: CASSLGGVGNTIYF.

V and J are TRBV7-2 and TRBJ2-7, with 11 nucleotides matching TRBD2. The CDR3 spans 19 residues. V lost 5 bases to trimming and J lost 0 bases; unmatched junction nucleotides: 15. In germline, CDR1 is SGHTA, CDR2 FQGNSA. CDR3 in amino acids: CASSKYSEIAGGSSYEQYF. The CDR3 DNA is TGTGCCAGCAGCAAATATTCCGAAATAGCGGGAGGGAGCTCCTACGAGCAGTACTTC.

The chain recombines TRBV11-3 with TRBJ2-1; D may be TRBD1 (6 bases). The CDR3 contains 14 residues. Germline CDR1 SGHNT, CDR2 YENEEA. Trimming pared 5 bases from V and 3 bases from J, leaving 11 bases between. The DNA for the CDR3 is TGTGCCAGCAGCGCCCAGGGGCTCTACAATGAGCAGTTCTTC. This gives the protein CASSAQGLYNEQFF.

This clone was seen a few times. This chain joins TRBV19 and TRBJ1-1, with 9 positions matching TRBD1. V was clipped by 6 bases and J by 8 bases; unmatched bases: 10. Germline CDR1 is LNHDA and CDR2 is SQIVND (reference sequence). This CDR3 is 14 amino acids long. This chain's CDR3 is CASSLGMGQGEAFF. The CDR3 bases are TGTGCCAGTAGCCTTGGCATGGGACAGGGAGAAGCTTTCTTT.

The CDR3 protein is CASSFKGANTGELFF. The CDR3 DNA reads TGTGCCAGCAGCTTCAAGGGGGCGAACACCGGGGAGCTGTTTTTT. The chain employs TRBV5-4 and TRBJ2-2; tentative D call: TRBD1 (6 bases). CDR1 and CDR2 from the germline V gene are SGHNT and YYREEE (reference sequence). The CDR3 extends over 15 amino acids. Between the trimmed V and J ends, which lost 2 bases and 0 bases, there was a span of 8 bases.

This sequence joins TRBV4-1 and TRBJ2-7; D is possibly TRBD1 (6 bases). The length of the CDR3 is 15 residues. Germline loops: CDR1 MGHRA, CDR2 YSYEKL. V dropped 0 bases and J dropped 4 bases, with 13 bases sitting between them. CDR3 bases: TGCGCCAGCAGCCAAGATTTACAGGGATTATACGAGCAGTACTTC. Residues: CASSQDLQGLYEQYF.

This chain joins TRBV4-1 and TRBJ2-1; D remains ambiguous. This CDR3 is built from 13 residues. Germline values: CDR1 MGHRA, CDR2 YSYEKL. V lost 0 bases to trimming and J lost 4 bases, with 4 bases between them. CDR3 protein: CASSQDPYNEQFF. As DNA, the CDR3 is TGCGCCAGCAGCCAAGATCCTTACAATGAGCAGTTCTTC.

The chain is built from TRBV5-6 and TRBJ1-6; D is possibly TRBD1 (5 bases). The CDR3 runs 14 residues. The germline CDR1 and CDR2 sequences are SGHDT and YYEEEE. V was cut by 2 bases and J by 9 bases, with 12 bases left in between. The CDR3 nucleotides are TGTGCCAGCAGCTTAATGGCAGGGCGTTCACCCCTCCACTTT. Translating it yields CASSLMAGRSPLHF.